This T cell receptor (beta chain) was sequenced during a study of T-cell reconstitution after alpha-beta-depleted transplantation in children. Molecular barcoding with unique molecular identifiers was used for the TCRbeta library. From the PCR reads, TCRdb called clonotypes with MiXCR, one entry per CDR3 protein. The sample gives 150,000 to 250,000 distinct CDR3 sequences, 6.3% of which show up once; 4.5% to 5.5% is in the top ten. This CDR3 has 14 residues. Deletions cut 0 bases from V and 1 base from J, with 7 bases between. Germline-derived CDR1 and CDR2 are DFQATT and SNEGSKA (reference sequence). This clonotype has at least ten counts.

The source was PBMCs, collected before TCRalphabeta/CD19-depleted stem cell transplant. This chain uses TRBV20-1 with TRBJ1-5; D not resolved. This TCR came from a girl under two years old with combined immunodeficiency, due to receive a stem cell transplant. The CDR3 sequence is CSARDLSSNQPQHF. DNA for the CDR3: TGCAGTGCTAGAGATCTCTCCAGCAATCAGCCCCAGCATTTT.